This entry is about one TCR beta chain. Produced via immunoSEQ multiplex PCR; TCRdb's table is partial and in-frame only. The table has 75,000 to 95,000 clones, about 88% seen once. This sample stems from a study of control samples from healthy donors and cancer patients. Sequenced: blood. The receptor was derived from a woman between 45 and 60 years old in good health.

The CDR3, as DNA: TGTGCCAGCGACGATCTCTATAATTCACCCCTCCACTTT. Protein product: CASDDLYNSPLHF. The J gene is TRBJ1-6, the V gene TRBV5-5, with D hard to call. Between the trimmed V and J ends, which lost 7 bases and 3 bases, there was a span of 8 bases. Germline-derived CDR1 and CDR2 are SGHKS and YYEKEE (reference sequence). The CDR3 has 13 amino acids.